Detailed here is one T cell receptor beta chain. This clone has a handful of counts. Per-nucleotide qualities are absent, and no much larger clonotype sits a single base away. The CDR3 spans 15 residues, from the cysteine through the phenylalanine. Left in the record is the CDR3 DNA by itself, 45 bases read in frame from the first base. Trimming accounts for 5 bases at V and 0 bases at J, while the number of junction bases matched to no gene is 4. The germline V gene encodes CDR1 SEHNR and CDR2 FQNEAQ (reference sequence). For TCR profiling, total RNA from no fewer than 8,000 sorted tetramer+ CD8 T cells was reverse transcribed into cDNA. PCR amplification of CDR3 regions used primers annealing to V and J regions and added unique molecular identifiers so that templates could be tracked. TCRalpha and TCRbeta chains were profiled using the immunoSEQ platform, including its sequencing and error-correction standards. The authors' pipeline ran thus. Clonal copy numbers were corrected for sequencing and PCR errors, and IMGT conventions were followed to define CDR3s. Only productive rearrangements were analyzed, using immunoSEQ Analyzer versions 2.0 and 3.0, with gene-pairing frequencies processed further in Microsoft Excel. Circos plots were used to display V-J pairings, and MEME together with a custom motifSearch program was used to find CDR3 motifs. The probability of generation of TCR sequences was calculated using the OLGA algorithm. A clonotype seen at both visits was called persistent, a clonotype seen only at the acute visit was called nonpersistent, and a clonotype seen only at convalescence was called de novo. An amino acid clonotype used by more than one donor was defined as a public TCR. Imported from immuneACCESS, the table was reduced by TCRdb to in-frame sequences with V and J called. These copies leave out some clones; in studies compared against another copy, an unresolved V gene accounts for under half, and the cause of the remainder is not known. For V, J and clone size, that table is used; D and trimming come from the DNA. This sample has thousands of clones in its table, and approximately 26% of those were observed once. The ten largest clones represent less than 35% of the sample.

The time point label corresponds to: acute infectious mononucleosis, at clinical presentation within 2 weeks of symptom onset (visit 1). Over primary infection, the study followed CD8 T cell responses to two immunodominant EBV epitopes: BRLF1 109 (YVL-BR) and BMLF1 280 (GLC-BM). A positive serum heterophile antibody test together with EBV viral capsid antigen-specific IgM pointed to primary EBV infection. Magnetic positive selection (MACS) was first used to enrich total CD8 T cells from PBMCs. Live CD3+ CD8+ tetramer+ cells were sorted on a FACSAria III to over 95% purity. A PE-conjugated tetramer loaded with the BRLF1 109-117 peptide was used to sort the cells. TCR repertoires of EBV epitope-specific CD8 T cells were deep-sequenced directly ex vivo after tetramer sorting, at acute infection and at convalescence. The donors were a few individuals between about 18 and 30 years old who had clinical acute infectious mononucleosis along with laboratory evidence of primary EBV infection. Heparinized peripheral blood was collected when donors presented clinically with mononucleosis symptoms and again about 6 months afterward. Ficoll-Paque density gradient centrifugation was used to isolate PBMCs.

The sample originates from a study of blood T cell repertoires in acute mononucleosis (dated by TCRdb to the early 2020s). Context from the whole study: Acute-phase samples were taken within 2 weeks of symptom onset, representing the primary response. A mean blood EBV load of roughly 4 log10 genome copies per million B cells was observed during acute infection, and a mean blood EBV load of around 2.6 was observed at convalescence. In acute infection, YVL-BR-specific cells made up a mean of around 2% of blood CD8 T cells and GLC-BM-specific cells made up a mean of approximately 1.1%.

Study-level results and caveats: Low acute-to-convalescent clonotype overlap might partly reflect sampling error, because only a fraction of each donor's blood was analyzed. The cohort comprised only a few donors, so group averages rested on very few individuals. Although only approximately 8.4% of unique acute clonotypes carried over into convalescence, these persisting clonotypes made up most of the response, and the remainder were seemingly replaced by new, diverse de novo clonotypes. For BRLF1 (YVL-BR), a dominant role in TCR repertoire selection was played by TCRalpha CDR3 motifs, whereas only a minimal role was played by TCRbeta.

The chain couples TRBV7-9 to TRBJ2-7; TRBD2 fits 10 bases in the junction. The origin of this receptor is a woman younger than 35 with infectious mononucleosis caused by EBV. The sequencing used EBV YVL epitope tetramer+ CD8+ T cells sorted from PBMCs, collected during acute infectious mononucleosis. The cell subset or site label corresponds to: CD8 T cells binding a tetramer with EBV BRLF1 109-117 peptide (YVL-BR). The nucleotide sequence is TGTGCCAGCAGCATCCTAGCGGGGGACTCCTACGAGCAGTACTTC. Its product reads: CASSILAGDSYEQYF.